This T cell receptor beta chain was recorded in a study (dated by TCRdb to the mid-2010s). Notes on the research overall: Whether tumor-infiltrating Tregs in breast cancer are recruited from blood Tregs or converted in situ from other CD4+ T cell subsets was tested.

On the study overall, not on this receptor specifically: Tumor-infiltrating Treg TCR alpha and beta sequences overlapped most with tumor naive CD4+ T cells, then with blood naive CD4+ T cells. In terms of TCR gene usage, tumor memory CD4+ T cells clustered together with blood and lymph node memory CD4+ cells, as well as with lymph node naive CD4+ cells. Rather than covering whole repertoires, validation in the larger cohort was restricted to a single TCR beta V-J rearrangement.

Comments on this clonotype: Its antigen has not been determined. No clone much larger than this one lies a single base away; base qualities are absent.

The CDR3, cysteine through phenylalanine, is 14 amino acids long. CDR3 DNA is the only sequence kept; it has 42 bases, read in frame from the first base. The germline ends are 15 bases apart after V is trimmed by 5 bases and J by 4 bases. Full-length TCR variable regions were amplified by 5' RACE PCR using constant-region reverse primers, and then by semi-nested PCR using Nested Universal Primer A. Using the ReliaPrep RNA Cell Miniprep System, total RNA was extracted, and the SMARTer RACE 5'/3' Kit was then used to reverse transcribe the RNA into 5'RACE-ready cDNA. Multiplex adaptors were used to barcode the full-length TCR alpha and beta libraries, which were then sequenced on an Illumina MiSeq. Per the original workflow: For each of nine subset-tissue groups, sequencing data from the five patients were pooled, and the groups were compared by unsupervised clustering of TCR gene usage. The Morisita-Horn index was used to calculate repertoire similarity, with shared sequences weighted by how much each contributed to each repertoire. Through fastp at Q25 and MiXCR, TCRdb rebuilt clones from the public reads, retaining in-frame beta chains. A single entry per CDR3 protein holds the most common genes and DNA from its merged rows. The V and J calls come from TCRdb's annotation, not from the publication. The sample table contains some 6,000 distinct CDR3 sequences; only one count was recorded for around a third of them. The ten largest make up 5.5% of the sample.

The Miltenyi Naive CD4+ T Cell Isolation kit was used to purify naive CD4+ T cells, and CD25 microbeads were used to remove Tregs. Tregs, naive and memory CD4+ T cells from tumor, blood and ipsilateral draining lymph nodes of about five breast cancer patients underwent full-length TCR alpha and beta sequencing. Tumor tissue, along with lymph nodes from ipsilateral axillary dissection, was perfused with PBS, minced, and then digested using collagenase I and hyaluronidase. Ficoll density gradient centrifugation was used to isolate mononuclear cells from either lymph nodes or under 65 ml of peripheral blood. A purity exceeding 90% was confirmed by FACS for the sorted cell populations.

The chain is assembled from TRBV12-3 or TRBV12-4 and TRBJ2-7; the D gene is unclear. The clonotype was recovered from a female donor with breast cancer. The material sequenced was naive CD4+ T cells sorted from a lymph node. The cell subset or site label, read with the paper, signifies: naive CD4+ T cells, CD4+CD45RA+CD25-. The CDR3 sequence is CASSTRASQYEQYF. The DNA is TGTGCCAGCAGTACCCGGGCCAGTCAGTACGAGCAGTACTTC.